What follows describes a single TCR beta chain. Its antigen is still unknown. This sample stems from a study of identical twins. Whole-study results and caveats: Analyses of zero insertions could be partly confounded by invariant MAIT and iNKT cells.

Each CDR3 protein gets one entry after TCRdb re-called the 5' RACE reads with MiXCR. Of nearly 900,000 distinct CDR3 sequences listed, over 9% are singletons. The germline V gene has CDR1 DFQATT and CDR2 SNEGSKA (reference sequence). Trimming removed 5 bases from V and 2 bases from J, with 13 bases in between. This CDR3 is built from 14 residues. The sample was also linked to a second study, of yellow fever vaccine responses in identical twins. As that report states: After vaccination, twins' T cell response reportedly seemed partly convergent, partly personalized.

The receptor's source is a woman aged 18-29 years in good health. Sequencing input: PBMCs. The chain recombines TRBV20-1 with TRBJ2-4; no definite D call. The CDR3 nucleotides read TGCAGTGCTGCACCGGACGCGCCCAAAAACATTCAGTACTTC. This translates into CSAAPDAPKNIQYF.